These 27 T cell receptor beta chains were all obtained from the same sample, sequenced in a study of beta chain features in type 1 diabetes listed by TCRdb under 2018. No antigen is known for these receptors. The library relied on the immunoSEQ multiplex PCR assay. The entire amount of isolated RNA was reverse transcribed using the High Capacity cDNA Reverse Transcription Kit, so the sequenced TCRB transcripts were expressed ones. This immuneACCESS table, as held by TCRdb, lists in-frame sequences with V and J called but not all clones. Of the missing ones, under half trace to an unresolved V gene in checked studies; the others have no known cause. In this sample the table shows roughly 100,000 clones, around 30% of which occur a single time. The top ten hold 0.5% to 0.55% of the sample. The study at large found these results: A moderate but significant shortening of TCRB CDR3 length was observed in type 1 diabetes patients in all four CD4+ subsets.

Sequencing input: central memory CD4+ T cells from blood. These receptors originate from a woman aged 18-29 years with type 1 diabetes.

This clone came up many times. The chain is built from TRBV29-1 and TRBJ2-3, with D possibly being TRBD1 (6 bases). Trimming took off 1 base at V and 4 bases at J, with 24 bases between the two ends. This CDR3 contains 18 residues. Germline V gives CDR1 SQVTM, CDR2 ANQGSEA. This CDR3 reads CSVEGGYRQVGVADTQYF. CDR3 nucleotides: TGCAGCGTTGAAGGGGGCTACCGACAGGTTGGAGTGGCAGATACGCAGTATTTT.

This sequence joins TRBV7-9 and TRBJ2-7; 12 nucleotides match TRBD2. The CDR3 consists of 15 residues. V gave up 4 bases and J gave up 5 bases; unmatched junction bases: 6. From germline, CDR1 is SEHNR and CDR2 FQNEAQ (reference sequence). The DNA of the CDR3 is TGTGCCAGCAGCTCTAGCGGGAGGGCCACAGACGAGCAGTACGTC. Translation: CASSSSGRATDEQYV.

The chain couples TRBV11-2 to TRBJ2-1; 12 bases line up with TRBD2. In germline, CDR1 is SGHAT, CDR2 FQNNGV. There are 16 residues in the CDR3. V was pared by 2 bases and J by 4 bases, with 3 bases of the junction left unmatched. Here the CDR3 DNA reads TGTGCCAGCAGCTTACCCGGGACTAGCGGGTACAATGAGCAGTTCTTC. The encoded protein is CASSLPGTSGYNEQFF.

This clone turned up a few times. The rearrangement joins TRBV19 to TRBJ1-3; D uncertain. There are 13 residues in the CDR3. CDR1 and CDR2 from the germline V gene are LNHDA and SQIVND (reference sequence). V lost 6 bases, J lost 1 base, and 7 bases lay in between. CDR3 sequence (DNA): TGTGCCAGTAGGTCCTTGTCTGGAAACACCATATATTTT. This encodes CASRSLSGNTIYF.

In this sample, this clone turned up a few times. The V call is TRBV7-2, the J call TRBJ2-5; D is possibly TRBD2 (5 bases). CDR1 and CDR2 from the germline V gene are SGHTA and FQGNSA. The CDR3 loop spans 14 amino acids. The ends were cut back, 0 bases at V and 1 base at J, with 6 bases in the middle. In DNA form, the CDR3 reads TGTGCCAGCAGCTTAGCTAGCGCCCAAGAGACCCAGTACTTC. This sequence encodes CASSLASAQETQYF.

This clone was seen a handful of times. The chain is built from TRBV27 and TRBJ2-4, with TRBD2 matching over 12 bases. J gave up 5 bases and V 6 bases, and 11 bases lay outside the gene matches. Germline V gene sequence: CDR1 MNHEY, CDR2 SMNVEV (reference sequence). The CDR3 has 17 amino acids. The CDR3 coding sequence is TGTGCCAGCAGGTCACTCCTAGCGGGAGGGCCCCAAAACATTCAGTACTTC. Its translation: CASRSLLAGGPQNIQYF.

The chain is built from TRBV7-2 and TRBJ2-1; 8 bases agree with TRBD2. The germline gives CDR1 SGHTA, CDR2 FQGNSA. This CDR3 is built from 15 residues. V was clipped by 1 base and J by 7 bases; unmatched bases: 6. As DNA, the CDR3 is TGTGCCAGCAGCTTAGGAACGGGAGGGCCAAATGAGCAGTTCTTC. The encoded protein is CASSLGTGGPNEQFF. Full variable domain (missing parts from reference TRBV7-2 and TRBJ2-1): GAGVSQSPSNKVTEKGKDVELRCDPISGHTALYWYRQSLGQGLEFLIYFQGNSAPDKSGLPSDRFSAERTGGSVSTLTIQRTQQEDSAVYLCASSLGTGGPNEQFFGPGTRLTVL.

This clone was picked up a small number of times. Relative to the germline gene, one junction end is altered; a read error may explain this. V is TRBV6-5 and J is TRBJ2-7, with D possibly matching TRBD1 (6 bases). CDR3 size: 14 residues. Germline V gene sequence: CDR1 MNHEY, CDR2 SVGAGI. CDR3 DNA sequence: TGTGCCATCAGTGAGTTGGGGGCTCTCTACGAGCAGTACTTC. Its protein is CAISELGALYEQYF.

This clone has just a few counts. The rearrangement links TRBV6-5 to TRBJ2-5, with 7 bases fitting TRBD1. In germline, CDR1 is MNHEY, CDR2 SVGAGI. The CDR3 is made up of 16 amino acids. V shed 2 bases, J shed 5 bases, and the junction held 11 bases outside the gene matches. In nucleotides, the CDR3 is TGTGCCAGCAGTTACCTCTCACAGGGGAACACGGAGACCCAGTACTTC. This sequence encodes CASSYLSQGNTETQYF.

This chain uses TRBV7-2 with TRBJ1-2; TRBD1 might be the D (5 bases). The CDR3 spans 14 residues. Germline CDR1 is SGHTA and CDR2 is FQGNSA. Trimming cost V 1 base and J 2 bases, with 8 bases left between them. CDR3 bases: TGTGCCAGCAGCTTAGAGGGGTTAAACTATGGCTACACCTTC. Its translation: CASSLEGLNYGYTF.

This clone was observed a few times. V and J are TRBV30 and TRBJ1-5, with 8 positions matching TRBD1. With 1 base clipped from V and 8 bases from J, the junction kept 4 bases outside the gene matches. The CDR3 spans 13 residues. Germline-derived CDR1 and CDR2 are GTSNPN and SVGIG (reference sequence). As DNA, the CDR3 is TGTGCCTGGAGTGCCAGGGGACAGGAGCCCCAGCATTTT. This encodes CAWSARGQEPQHF.

The rearrangement uses TRBV18 and TRBJ2-7, with D unresolved. CDR1 is KGHSH and CDR2 is LQKENI in the germline V gene. Trimming took off 6 bases at V and 3 bases at J, with 15 bases between the two ends. The CDR3 covers 14 residues. As DNA, the CDR3 is TGTGCCAGCTCTCGTAACAGCCTGGACTACGAGCAGTACTTC. Encoded protein: CASSRNSLDYEQYF.

The V and J genes are TRBV2 and TRBJ1-2; D may be TRBD1 (6 bases). V was clipped by 1 base and J by 5 bases, with 11 bases between them. CDR3 size: 14 residues. Germline CDR1 is SNHLY and CDR2 is FYNNEI. CDR3 sequence: CASSEGGLGYGYTF. The DNA of the CDR3 is TGTGCCAGCAGTGAAGGGGGGCTGGGGTATGGCTACACCTTC.

The CDR3, as DNA: TGTGCCAGCATTCTCGACAGCTACAATGAGCAGTTCTTC. It codes for CASILDSYNEQFF. The chain uses TRBV2 and TRBJ2-1; TRBD1 is a possible D gene (5 bases). Per the germline V gene, CDR1 is SNHLY and CDR2 is FYNNEI. V was clipped by 7 bases and J by 3 bases, with 10 bases between them. The CDR3 contains 13 residues.

The rearrangement links TRBV19 to TRBJ1-2; no clear D gene. This CDR3 is built from 16 residues. Germline CDR1 is LNHDA and CDR2 is SQIVND (reference sequence). V shed 3 bases and J shed 4 bases, with 18 bases lying between them. DNA for the CDR3: TGTGCCAGTAGTATGACCCCTGGGAGTTCAGGCTATGGCTACACCTTC. Protein product: CASSMTPGSSGYGYTF.

The CDR3 coding sequence is TGTGCCAGCAGCTTAGCCCGGGAGACCCAGTACTTC. Translated, it gives CASSLARETQYF. This chain connects TRBV7-8 to TRBJ2-5; no clear D gene. The CDR3 is made up of 12 amino acids. Germline values: CDR1 SGHVS, CDR2 FQNEAQ. Between the trimmed V and J ends, which lost 0 bases and 5 bases, there was a span of 4 bases.

This chain uses TRBV6-6 with TRBJ2-3; TRBD1 might be the D (6 bases). Trimming shortened V by 5 bases and J by 6 bases, and 9 bases separated the two germline ends. Germline CDR1 reads MNHNY; CDR2 reads SVGAGI (reference sequence). The CDR3 totals 12 residues. The CDR3 loop reads CASSQTGDTQYF. Written as DNA, the CDR3 is TGTGCCAGCAGTCAAACAGGGGATACGCAGTATTTT.

CDR3 residues: CASSPGQGTYEQYF. The CDR3, as DNA: TGTGCCAGCAGCCCGGGACAGGGGACCTACGAGCAGTACTTC. The rearrangement joins TRBV2 to TRBJ2-7, with 10 bases lining up with TRBD1. Unmatched junction bases numbered 4, after V lost 6 bases and J lost 2 bases. The CDR3 is 14 amino acids. CDR1 SNHLY and CDR2 FYNNEI come from the germline V gene.

J is TRBJ1-5 and V is TRBV7-8; 9 bases map to TRBD1. Unmatched junction bases numbered 6, after V lost 6 bases and J lost 9 bases. There are 13 residues in the CDR3. Per the germline V gene, CDR1 is SGHVS and CDR2 is FQNEAQ. The CDR3 DNA follows: TGTGCCAGCAGTCTGGACAGGGGCTTGCCCCAGCATTTT. This translates into CASSLDRGLPQHF.

The gene calls are TRBV7-2 and TRBJ2-3, with TRBD2 matching over 10 bases. Germline V gives CDR1 SGHTA, CDR2 FQGNSA. V lost 2 bases, J lost 6 bases, and 11 bases stayed unmatched. The CDR3 sequence is 17 residues long. The chain's CDR3 is CASSLQKLAGAWDTQYF. CDR3 DNA sequence: TGTGCCAGCAGCTTACAAAAGCTAGCGGGAGCGTGGGATACGCAGTATTTT.

This clone was recorded a few times. CDR3 DNA sequence: TGTGCCAGCCATGATCGATCTTCCAGGGAGACCCAGTACTTC. It translates to CASHDRSSRETQYF. The gene calls are TRBV28 and TRBJ2-5, with D uncertain. CDR1 and CDR2 (germline): MDHEN, SYDVKM. V lost 8 bases and J lost 5, with 18 bases in between. The CDR3 length is 14 residues.

This clone was seen only a few times. J is TRBJ1-4 and V is TRBV30, with D tentatively TRBD1 (6 bases). The CDR3 is 13 residues long. From germline, CDR1 is GTSNPN and CDR2 SVGIG (reference sequence). V was trimmed by 8 bases and J by 6 bases, leaving 16 bases between them. The CDR3 DNA sequence: TGTGCCAGCTCAGGGGACCTCCATGAAAAACTGTTTTTT. The encoded protein is CASSGDLHEKLFF.

This clone appeared a few times. The chain employs TRBV9 and TRBJ2-5; 9 bases map to TRBD1. The CDR3 is made up of 15 amino acids. With V trimmed by 2 bases and J by 2 bases, 4 bases remained unmatched. CDR1 SGDLS and CDR2 YYNGEE come from the germline V gene. CDR3 bases: TGTGCCAGCAGCGTGACAGGGGGGGTTCAAGAGACCCAGTACTTC. It codes for CASSVTGGVQETQYF.

The chain employs TRBV2 and TRBJ2-7; TRBD2 agrees at 7 bases. This CDR3 is 15 amino acids long. Per the germline V gene, CDR1 is SNHLY and CDR2 is FYNNEI. With 8 bases clipped from V and 0 bases from J, the junction kept 10 bases outside the gene matches. CDR3 coding DNA: TGTGCCAGCGGGAGGGGAGGGATTGACTCCTACGAGCAGTACTTC. This sequence encodes CASGRGGIDSYEQYF.

V is TRBV11-3 and J is TRBJ1-2; D gene unclear. The CDR3 is 13 residues long. CDR1 is SGHNT and CDR2 is YENEEA in the germline V gene. V lost 4 bases to trimming and J lost 13 bases, with 19 bases between them. The chain's CDR3 is CASSSRGDRAGTF. In nucleotides, the CDR3 is TGTGCCAGCAGCTCACGGGGAGACCGTGCCGGCACCTTC.

The rearrangement links TRBV27 to TRBJ1-1; D not certain. V lost 0 bases to trimming and J lost 1 base, with 9 bases between them. The CDR3 has 15 residues. The germline CDR1 and CDR2 sequences are MNHEY and SMNVEV (reference sequence). The CDR3 DNA reads as TGTGCCAGCAGTTTATCGAGGGCAAGGAACACTGAAGCTTTCTTT. Translated: CASSLSRARNTEAFF.

The CDR3 DNA follows: TGTGCCAGCAGCCCTGACAGGGCGGGTCAAGAGACCCAGTACTTC. Translation: CASSPDRAGQETQYF. The chain uses TRBV21-1 and TRBJ2-5; the table calls TRBD1, which could not be checked here. TRBV21-1 is assigned pseudogene status. This CDR3 is 15 amino acids long.